These 5 T cell receptor beta chains share one sample of origin, sequenced in a study of beta chain features in type 1 diabetes. Expressed TCRB transcripts were sequenced because the isolated RNA had all been reverse transcribed beforehand. The data were produced by immunoSEQ multiplex PCR, yet TCRdb's version contains in-frame clones alone and is incomplete. The sample consists of over 350,000 clones, less than 15% of them appearing once. Sequencing was done on a sample of naive CD4+ T cells from blood. These TCRs come from a woman aged 18-35 years in good health.

The chain is built from TRBV2 and TRBJ2-7; TRBD1 agrees at 9 bases. The V gene's germline CDR1 is SNHLY and CDR2 FYNNEI. The CDR3 is made up of 13 amino acids. The V and J ends lost 5 bases and 4 bases, in that order; junction bases with no gene match: 3. This CDR3 is CASSRDREYEQYF. The CDR3 coding sequence is TGTGCCAGCAGTAGGGACAGGGAGTACGAGCAGTACTTC. The whole variable domain, remainder taken from reference TRBV2 and TRBJ2-7, is EPEVTQTPSHQVTQMGQEVILRCVPISNHLYFYWYRQILGQKVEFLVSFYNNEISEKSEIFDDQFSVERPDGSNFTLKIRSTKLEDSAMYFCASSRDREYEQYFGPGTRLTVT.

The J gene is TRBJ1-2, the V gene TRBV5-1, with a tentative D call TRBD1 (6 bases). Trimming took 2 bases from V and 8 from J, leaving 13 bases between them. This CDR3 has 13 amino acids. Germline V lookup: CDR1 SGHRS, CDR2 YFSETQ. The CDR3 is CASSFGGREGYTF. As DNA, the CDR3 is TGCGCCAGCAGCTTCGGGGGGCGCGAAGGCTACACCTTC.

The chain joins TRBV30 to TRBJ1-3; D perhaps matches TRBD1 (5 bases). The V gene lost 3 bases and the J gene lost 1 base, with 10 bases spanning the gap. Germline V gene lookup returns CDR1 GTSNPN and CDR2 SVGIG (reference sequence). This CDR3 is built from 14 residues. The CDR3 sequence: CAWRRRGSGNTIYF. As DNA, the CDR3 is TGTGCCTGGAGGAGGAGGGGATCTGGAAACACCATATATTTT. The whole variable domain, filled in from reference TRBV30 and TRBJ1-3, reads SQTIHQWPATLVQPVGSPLSLECTVEGTSNPNLYWYRQAAGRGLQLLFYSVGIGQISSEVPQNLSASRPQDRQFILSSKKLLLSDSGFYLCAWRRRGSGNTIYFGEGSWLTVV.

This clone was observed a handful of times. V usage is TRBV9 and J usage is TRBJ2-5; weak D call: TRBD1 (7 bases). Per germline, CDR1 SGDLS and CDR2 YYNGEE. This CDR3 has 16 residues. Trimming removed 0 bases from V and 5 bases from J, with 17 bases in between. Written as DNA, the CDR3 is TGTGCCAGCAGCGTAGGAAGCAGGGGGGCTAGGGAGACCCAGTACTTC. It translates to CASSVGSRGARETQYF.

V usage is TRBV14 and J usage is TRBJ2-7, with D perhaps matching TRBD2 (6 bases). The CDR3 has 16 residues. Germline V gene data show CDR1 as SGHDN and CDR2 as FVKESK. Trimming shortened V by 4 bases and J by 0 bases, and 16 bases separated the two germline ends. DNA of the CDR3: TGTGCCAGCAGCCCATGGGACTGGCCGGTCTCCTACGAGCAGTACTTC. Translated: CASSPWDWPVSYEQYF.